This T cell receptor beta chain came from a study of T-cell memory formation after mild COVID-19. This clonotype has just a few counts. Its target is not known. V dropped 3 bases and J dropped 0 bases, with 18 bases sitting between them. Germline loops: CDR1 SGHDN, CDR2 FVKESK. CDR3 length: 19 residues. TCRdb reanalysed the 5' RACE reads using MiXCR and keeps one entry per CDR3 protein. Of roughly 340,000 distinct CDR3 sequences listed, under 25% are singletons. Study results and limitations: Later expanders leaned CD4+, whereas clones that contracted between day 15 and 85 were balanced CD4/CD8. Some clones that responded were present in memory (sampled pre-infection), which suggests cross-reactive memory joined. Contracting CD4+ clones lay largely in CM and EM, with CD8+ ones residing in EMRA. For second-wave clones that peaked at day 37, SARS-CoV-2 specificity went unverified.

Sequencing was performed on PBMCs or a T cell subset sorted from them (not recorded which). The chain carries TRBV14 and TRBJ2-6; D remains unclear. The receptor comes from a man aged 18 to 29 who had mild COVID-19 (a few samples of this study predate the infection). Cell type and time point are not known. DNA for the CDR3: TGTGCCAGCAGCCATCCAAGGAGCAGGCGAAGCTCTGGGGCCAACGTCCTGACTTTC. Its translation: CASSHPRSRRSSGANVLTF.